A selection of T cell receptor beta chains follows, all from one sample in a study of control samples from healthy donors and cancer patients. Measured with immunoSEQ multiplex PCR; TCRdb has only the in-frame clones, and not every one. Of some 120,000 clones listed, about 95% are singletons. Specimen: blood. The receptor source for this set is a man between 25 and 39 years old in good health. Both conserved end residues are part of each CDR3. The D gene is left open where the match is weak. For some rows the clone size is stated as once, few or many, or as a class when expanded; others skip it.

J: TRBJ2-1; V: TRBV4-2; size: NA; D: TRBD2; CDR3: CASSQARRTSVSNEQFF; DNA: TGTGCCAGCAGCCAAGCCCGGCGGACTAGCGTATCCAATGAGCAGTTCTTC
J: TRBJ2-7; V: TRBV7-9; size: NA; D: NA; CDR3: CASSPSSYEQYF; DNA: TGTGCCAGCAGCCCATCCTCCTACGAGCAGTACTTC
J: TRBJ1-5; V: TRBV19; size: few; D: NA; CDR3: CASSLSGSNQPQHF; DNA: TGTGCCAGTAGCCTCAGCGGTAGCAATCAGCCCCAGCATTTT
J: TRBJ1-3; V: TRBV5-8; size: NA; D: TRBD1; CDR3: CASRRDRVPGNTIYF; DNA: TGTGCCAGCAGGCGTGACAGGGTACCTGGAAACACCATATATTTT
J: TRBJ1-1; V: TRBV7-2; size: NA; D: NA; CDR3: CASSLQGKNTEAFF; DNA: TGTGCCAGCAGCTTACAGGGGAAGAACACTGAAGCTTTCTTT
J: TRBJ1-5; V: TRBV7-2; size: few; D: NA; CDR3: CASSSTATNQPQHF; DNA: TGTGCCAGCAGCTCGACAGCTACCAATCAGCCCCAGCATTTT
J: TRBJ1-1; V: TRBV6-6; size: NA; D: NA; CDR3: CASSLGQLTEAFF; DNA: TGTGCCAGCAGCCTTGGACAGCTCACTGAAGCTTTCTTT
J: TRBJ2-2; V: TRBV5-1; size: NA; D: TRBD1; CDR3: CASSLLVQGANTGELFF; DNA: TGCGCCAGCAGCTTGTTAGTCCAGGGGGCGAACACCGGGGAGCTGTTTTTT
J: TRBJ2-2; V: TRBV7-9; size: NA; D: NA; CDR3: CASSLGGLNTGELFF; DNA: TGTGCCAGCAGCTTAGGGGGTTTGAACACCGGGGAGCTGTTTTTT
J: TRBJ2-5; V: TRBV11-2; size: NA; D: NA; CDR3: CASRAGPAQYF; DNA: TGTGCCAGTAGGGCCGGCCCGGCCCAGTACTTC
J: TRBJ1-2; V: TRBV14; size: NA; D: TRBD1; CDR3: CASSRYQGVNYGYTF; DNA: TGTGCCAGCAGCCGATATCAGGGGGTGAACTATGGCTACACCTTC
J: TRBJ1-3; V: TRBV19; size: NA; D: NA; CDR3: CASSFNRVGGNTIYF; DNA: TGTGCCAGTAGTTTCAACAGGGTTGGCGGAAACACCATATATTTT
J: TRBJ1-1; V: TRBV5-1; size: NA; D: NA; CDR3: CASSPMTDTEAFF; DNA: TGCGCCAGCAGCCCGATGACGGATACTGAAGCTTTCTTT
J: TRBJ1-3; V: TRBV7-9; size: NA; D: TRBD1; CDR3: CASRPQGADGNTIYF; DNA: TGTGCCAGCAGACCACAGGGGGCTGATGGAAACACCATATATTTT
J: TRBJ2-3; V: TRBV4-3; size: NA; D: TRBD1; CDR3: CASSQGGTGDTQYF; DNA: TGCGCCAGCAGCCAAGGTGGGACAGGGGATACGCAGTATTTT
J: TRBJ1-5; V: TRBV28; size: NA; D: NA; CDR3: CASSVSAGNNQPQHF; DNA: TGTGCCAGCTCAGTTTCGGCAGGGAACAATCAGCCCCAGCATTTT
J: TRBJ1-2; V: TRBV4-2; size: NA; D: TRBD1; CDR3: CASSQDGGFTGGSGYTF; DNA: TGTGCCAGCAGCCAAGACGGTGGGTTTACAGGGGGCAGTGGCTACACCTTC
J: TRBJ1-6; V: TRBV5-8; size: NA; D: NA; CDR3: CASTIRSGSPLHF; DNA: TGTGCCAGCACCATAAGGAGCGGTTCACCCCTCCACTTT
J: TRBJ1-2; V: TRBV29-1; size: NA; D: NA; CDR3: CSVATVQTANYGYTF; DNA: TGCAGCGTTGCTACTGTTCAGACAGCTAACTATGGCTACACCTTC
J: TRBJ1-1; V: TRBV20-1; size: NA; D: NA; CDR3: CSASWAPMNTEAFF; DNA: TGCAGTGCTAGTTGGGCGCCGATGAACACTGAAGCTTTCTTT